Here is one T cell receptor beta chain with its context. Trimming shortened V by 5 bases and J by 5 bases, and 16 bases separated the two germline ends. CDR3 length equals 13 residues. Looked up from germline, CDR1 is GTSNPN and CDR2 is SVGIG (reference sequence). Sequencing used immunoSEQ multiplex PCR; TCRdb keeps in-frame clones, though not all of them. This repertoire shows fewer than 85,000 clones, roughly 92% found once; its top ten account for approximately 0.4%. The sample comes from a study of technical replicates of blood from a handful of donors. The chain joins TRBV30 to TRBJ2-7; a possible D gene is TRBD1 (6 bases). The specimen sequenced was T cells isolated from PBMCs. The clonotype was recovered from a human donor in good health. The CDR3 here is CAWDRRLDNEQYF. In DNA, the CDR3 is TGTGCCTGGGACAGGCGCCTGGATAACGAGCAGTACTTC.